This T cell receptor (beta chain) came from a study of blood T cell repertoires in COVID-19. Generated by immunoSEQ multiplex PCR, the TCRdb table keeps only in-frame clones and is missing some. The sample consists of approximately 230,000 clones, 70% to 90% of them appearing once. Germline CDR1 is SEHNR and CDR2 is FQNEAQ (reference sequence). The CDR3 covers 15 residues. The V and J ends lost 1 base and 7 bases respectively, with 14 bases between them. The source is a woman aged 30 to 39 with COVID-19, enrolled during active disease. Sequencing was performed on peripheral blood. The chain is built from TRBV7-9 and TRBJ2-1; weak D call: TRBD1 (6 bases). The chain's CDR3 is CASSLDWTVRNEQFF. CDR3 DNA: TGTGCCAGCAGCTTAGATTGGACAGTAAGGAATGAGCAGTTCTTC.